This T cell receptor beta chain is drawn from a study of regulatory T cells in long-lasting Graves disease. Study conclusions and caveats: Segments TRBV28, TRBJ1-2 and TRBJ2-5 showed preferential usage in persistent disease. The persistent group shared 2,741 public clonotypes, more than the roughly 970 shared by new patients.

Specified time point: newly diagnosed GD, antithyroid drugs for less than 3 months. The TCR library was prepared using RNA isolated from PBMCs. Note on this clonotype: Its antigen is not identified.

This CDR3 is built from 16 residues. CDR1 is MNHNS and CDR2 is SASEGT in the germline V gene. The ends were cut back, 3 bases at V and 7 bases at J, with 22 bases in the middle. Researchers made TCR beta libraries by using iRepertoire HTBI primers and running Arm-PCR on CDR3 regions. From the multiplex PCR reads, TCRdb called clonotypes with MiXCR, one entry per CDR3 protein. Here the sample spans about 330,000 distinct CDR3 sequences, around 16% being singletons. This same sample was also part of a study on T cells in Graves' hyperthyroidism and ophthalmopathy. That study adds: RT-PCR in the first round (using the HTBI primer set) targeted the TCR CDR3.

The source was peripheral blood mononuclear cells (PBMCs), collected at new diagnosis, from a patient treated with antithyroid drugs. This chain connects TRBV6-1 to TRBJ2-7; D is perhaps TRBD1 (5 bases). The clonotype originates from a woman aged 18-29 years with Graves disease. The CDR3 DNA reads TGTGCCAGCAGTGATATAGGGGCGTCCGTTTACAATGAGCAGTACTTC. The encoded protein is CASSDIGASVYNEQYF.